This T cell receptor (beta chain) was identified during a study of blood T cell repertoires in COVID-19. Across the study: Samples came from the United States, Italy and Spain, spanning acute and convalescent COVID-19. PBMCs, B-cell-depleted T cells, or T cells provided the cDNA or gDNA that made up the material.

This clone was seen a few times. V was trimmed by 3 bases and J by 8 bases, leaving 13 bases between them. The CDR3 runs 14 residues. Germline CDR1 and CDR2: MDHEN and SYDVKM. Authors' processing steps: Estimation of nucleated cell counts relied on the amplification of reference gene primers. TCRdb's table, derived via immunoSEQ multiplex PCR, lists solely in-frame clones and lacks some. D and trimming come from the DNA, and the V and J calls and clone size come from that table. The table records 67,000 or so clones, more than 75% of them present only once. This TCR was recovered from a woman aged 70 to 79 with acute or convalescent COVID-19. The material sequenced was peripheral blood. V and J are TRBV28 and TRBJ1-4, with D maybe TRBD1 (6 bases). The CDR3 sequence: CASSFPQGREKLFF. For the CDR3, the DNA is TGTGCCAGCAGTTTCCCCCAGGGGCGGGAAAAACTGTTTTTT.